Presented here are 2 T cell receptor beta chains from one specimen sequenced in a study of T cell responses to AZD1222 COVID-19 vaccine. Clones were sequenced by immunoSEQ multiplex PCR, and TCRdb holds only the in-frame ones, with some missing. The sample lists approximately 88,000 clones; roughly nine tenths were seen once. Sequencing used peripheral blood, obtained on day 0 of AZD1222 vaccination. These receptors were taken from an adult in good health.

This sequence joins TRBV7-9 and TRBJ2-1; 11 bases are shared with TRBD2. Germline trimming cut 5 bases from V and 4 bases from J; bases unmatched to any gene: 4. This CDR3 is built from 15 residues. Per the germline V gene, CDR1 is SEHNR and CDR2 is FQNEAQ (reference sequence). Written as DNA, the CDR3 is TGTGCCAGCAGCCCCGGGACTAGCGGTTACAATGAGCAGTTCTTC. This codes for CASSPGTSGYNEQFF.

This sequence joins TRBV28 and TRBJ1-2; possibly TRBD1 for D (6 bases). CDR3 size: 13 residues. CDR1 is MDHEN and CDR2 is SYDVKM in the germline V gene. The ends were cut back, 7 bases at V and 3 bases at J, with 12 bases in the middle. For the CDR3, the DNA is TGTGCCAGCACCTTACCAGGGGACTATGGCTACACCTTC. This encodes CASTLPGDYGYTF.